This T cell receptor beta chain was found in a study of blood T cell repertoires in COVID-19. The overall study: PBMCs, B-cell-depleted T cells, or T cells provided the cDNA or gDNA that made up the material.

Per the authors' pipeline: Nucleated cell number was recorded as an estimate derived from reference gene primer amplification. Produced via immunoSEQ multiplex PCR; TCRdb's table is partial and in-frame only. The V and J calls and the clone size are those of that table, but D and trimming were determined from the DNA. The data show 350,000 to 450,000 clones, 70% to 90% seen once. The CDR3 is made up of 14 amino acids. Germline CDR1 and CDR2: MNHEY and SMNVEV (reference sequence). The V and J ends lost 6 bases and 2 bases, in that order; junction bases with no gene match: 5. The sample was peripheral blood. The chain carries TRBV27 and TRBJ2-3, with 7 bases matching TRBD2. The receptor was isolated from a human donor in a cohort sampled during active COVID-19. The CDR3 is CASRGGRDTDTQYF. CDR3 in DNA: TGTGCCAGCAGAGGCGGGAGAGACACAGATACGCAGTATTTT.